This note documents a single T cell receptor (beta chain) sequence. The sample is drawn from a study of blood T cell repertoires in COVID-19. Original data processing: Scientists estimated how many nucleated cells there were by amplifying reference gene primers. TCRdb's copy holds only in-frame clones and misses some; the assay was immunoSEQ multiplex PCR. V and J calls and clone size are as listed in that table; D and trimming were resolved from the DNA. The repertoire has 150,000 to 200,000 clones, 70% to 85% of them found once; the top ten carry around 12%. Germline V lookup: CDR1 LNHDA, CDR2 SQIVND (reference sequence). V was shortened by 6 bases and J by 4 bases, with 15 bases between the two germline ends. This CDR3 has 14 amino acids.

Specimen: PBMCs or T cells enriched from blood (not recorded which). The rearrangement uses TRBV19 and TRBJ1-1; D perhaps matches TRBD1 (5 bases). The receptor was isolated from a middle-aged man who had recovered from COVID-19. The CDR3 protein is CASSAMGGGTEAFF. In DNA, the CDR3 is TGTGCCAGTAGCGCAATGGGGGGGGGCACTGAAGCTTTCTTT. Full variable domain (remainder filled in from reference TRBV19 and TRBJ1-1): DGGITQSPKYLFRKEGQNVTLSCEQNLNHDAMYWYRQDPGQGLRLIYYSQIVNDFQKGDIAEGYSVSREKKESFPLTVTSAQKNPTAFYLCASSAMGGGTEAFFGQGTRLTVV.